This T cell receptor (beta chain) was retrieved from a study of T cells after yellow fever vaccination. In TCRdb, the 5' RACE reads were re-called with MiXCR into one record per CDR3 protein. Here the sample spans some 32,000 distinct CDR3 sequences, 6% to 8.5% being singletons. The CDR3 extends over 11 amino acids. Germline assignment: CDR1 SQVTM and CDR2 ANQGSEA. V shed 7 bases and J shed 3 bases, with 9 bases lying between them. The material sequenced was PBMCs, either bulk or a sorted T-cell subset (CD4+, CD8+, memory, or dextramer-sorted; not recorded which), taken on the day of the first yellow fever vaccination. This TCR derives from a man younger than 30 who received the YFV17D yellow fever vaccine. The rearrangement uses TRBV29-1 and TRBJ2-5; D tentatively reads TRBD1 or TRBD2 (7 bases each). The CDR3 coding sequence is TGCAGCGCAGGGGGGGAAGAGACCCAGTACTTC. It codes for CSAGGEETQYF.